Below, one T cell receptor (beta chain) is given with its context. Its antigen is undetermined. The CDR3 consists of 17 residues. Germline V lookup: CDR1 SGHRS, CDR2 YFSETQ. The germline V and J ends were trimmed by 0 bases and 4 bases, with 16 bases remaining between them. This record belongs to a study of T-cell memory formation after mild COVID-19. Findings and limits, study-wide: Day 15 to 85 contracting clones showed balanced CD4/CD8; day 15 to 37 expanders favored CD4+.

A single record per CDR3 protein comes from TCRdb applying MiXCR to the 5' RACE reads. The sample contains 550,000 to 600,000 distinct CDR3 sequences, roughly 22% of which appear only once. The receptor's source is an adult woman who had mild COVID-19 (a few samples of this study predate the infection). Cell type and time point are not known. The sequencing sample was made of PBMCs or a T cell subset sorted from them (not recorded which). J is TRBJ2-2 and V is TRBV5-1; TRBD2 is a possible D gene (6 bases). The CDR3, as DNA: TGCGCCAGCAGCTTGGCCGCGGTGGAGGGGACCACCGGGGAGCTGTTTTTT. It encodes CASSLAAVEGTTGELFF.